The T cell receptor (beta chain) described here comes from a study of blood T cell repertoires in COVID-19. About the study: There were acute and convalescent COVID-19 samples, and they came from the United States, Italy and Spain.

Seattle researchers signed up patients amid active infection and tracked them longitudinally. Profiled with immunoSEQ multiplex PCR; TCRdb holds only in-frame clones, not every one. The repertoire holds some 290,000 clones, with roughly nine tenths as singletons. Germline CDR1 reads ENHRY; CDR2 reads SYGVKD. CDR3 size: 14 residues. The ends were cut back, 4 bases at V and 1 base at J, with 10 bases in the middle. This sequence originates from a woman under 40 with COVID-19, enrolled during active disease. This sequence joins TRBV10-3 and TRBJ1-1, with a tentative D call TRBD1 (6 bases). Sequencing used peripheral blood. CDR3 loop: CAISGDIANTEAFF. CDR3 coding DNA: TGTGCCATCAGTGGGGACATAGCGAACACTGAAGCTTTCTTT.